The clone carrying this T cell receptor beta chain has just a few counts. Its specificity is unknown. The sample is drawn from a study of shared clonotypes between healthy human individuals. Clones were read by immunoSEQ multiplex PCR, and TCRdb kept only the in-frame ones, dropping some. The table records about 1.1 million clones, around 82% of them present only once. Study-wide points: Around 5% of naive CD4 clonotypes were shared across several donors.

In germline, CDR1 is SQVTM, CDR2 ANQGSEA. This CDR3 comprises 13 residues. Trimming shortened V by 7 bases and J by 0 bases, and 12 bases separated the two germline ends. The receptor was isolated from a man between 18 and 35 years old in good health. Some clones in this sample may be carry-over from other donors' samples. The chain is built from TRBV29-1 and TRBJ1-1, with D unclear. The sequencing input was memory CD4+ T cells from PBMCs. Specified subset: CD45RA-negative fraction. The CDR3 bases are TGCAGCGCCCGGTACGGGATGAACACTGAAGCTTTCTTT. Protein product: CSARYGMNTEAFF.